One sample yielded the 10 T cell receptor beta chains listed below, sequenced in a study of cytomegalovirus exposure and HLA in healthy donors. The study ran its PCR with 60 Vbeta and 13 Jbeta primers. Sequenced by immunoSEQ multiplex PCR; TCRdb stores in-frame clones only, minus some. The sample contains about 69,000 clones, 68% of which appear only once. The sequenced material came from PBMCs. The receptors come from a woman aged 25 to 39 in good health and CMV-seronegative.

This clone turned up a few times. This chain uses TRBV6-6 with TRBJ1-5; 9 bases are a match to TRBD1. Trimming took 7 bases from V and 3 from J; bases not matched to a gene: 10. Germline-derived CDR1 and CDR2 are MNHNY and SVGAGI (reference sequence). The CDR3 is made up of 16 amino acids. The CDR3 region is CASTRTGEYVNQPQHF. The CDR3 DNA reads TGTGCCAGCACCCGGACAGGGGAGTATGTCAATCAGCCCCAGCATTTT.

The chain joins TRBV9 to TRBJ1-6; the match to TRBD1 covers 9 bases. The CDR3 runs 15 residues. The V and J ends lost 0 bases and 7 bases, in that order; junction bases with no gene match: 2. Germline CDR1 is SGDLS and CDR2 is YYNGEE. CDR3 protein: CASSVDGQGNSPLHF. The CDR3 bases are TGTGCCAGCAGCGTAGACGGACAGGGGAATTCACCCCTCCACTTT.

The sample holds a few counts of this clone. This rearrangement joins TRBV27 to TRBJ1-1; 8 nucleotides line up with TRBD1. This CDR3 comprises 14 residues. Germline loops: CDR1 MNHEY, CDR2 SMNVEV (reference sequence). With V trimmed by 6 bases and J by 1 base, 4 bases remained unmatched. Here the CDR3 DNA reads TGTGCCAGCAGACCCGGACAGGGGAACACTGAAGCTTTCTTT. Residues: CASRPGQGNTEAFF.

This clone was observed a single time. This chain links TRBV18 with TRBJ1-1; a possible D gene is TRBD1 (5 bases). V shed 5 bases and J shed 8 bases, with 15 bases lying between them. In germline, CDR1 is KGHSH, CDR2 LQKENI. CDR3 length: 13 amino acids. Written as DNA, the CDR3 is TGTGCCAGCTCAGGTCAGGGTACGACGGAAGCTTTCTTT. Its protein is CASSGQGTTEAFF.

This rearrangement joins TRBV19 to TRBJ1-1, with 7 bases lining up with TRBD1. The J segment lost 1 base and the V segment lost 4 bases, leaving 0 bases of the junction unmatched. CDR1 LNHDA and CDR2 SQIVND come from the germline V gene (reference sequence). The CDR3 runs to 13 residues. The CDR3 reads CASSRTGNTEAFF. The CDR3 DNA follows: TGTGCCAGTAGTAGGACAGGGAACACTGAAGCTTTCTTT. Combining the CDR3 with reference TRBV19 and TRBJ1-1 gives the whole variable domain DGGITQSPKYLFRKEGQNVTLSCEQNLNHDAMYWYRQDPGQGLRLIYYSQIVNDFQKGDIAEGYSVSREKKESFPLTVTSAQKNPTAFYLCASSRTGNTEAFFGQGTRLTVV.

J is TRBJ2-3 and V is TRBV18; tentatively, D is TRBD2 (7 bases). Trimming removed 6 bases at V and 6 bases at J, with 22 bases between. Germline assignment: CDR1 KGHSH and CDR2 LQKENI. This CDR3 has 16 residues. The CDR3 nucleotides are TGTGCCAGCTCCCCCCAGCCGCGGGGGCCGCGTGATACGCAGTATTTT. It translates to CASSPQPRGPRDTQYF.

The chain joins TRBV5-1 to TRBJ1-1; D is possibly TRBD1 (5 bases). Trimming left V 5 bases short and J 1 base short, with 12 bases between. The CDR3 totals 14 residues. Germline CDR1 and CDR2: SGHRS and YFSETQ. Written as DNA, the CDR3 is TGCGCCAGCAGTCCCACGGGGGGGAACACTGAAGCTTTCTTT. Amino acids: CASSPTGGNTEAFF.

This clone came up a few times. The chain links TRBV9 to TRBJ2-2; 7 bases fit TRBD2. J gave up 1 base and V 0 bases, and 12 bases lay outside the gene matches. Germline V gene lookup returns CDR1 SGDLS and CDR2 YYNGEE. This CDR3 region has 19 residues. The CDR3 DNA reads TGTGCCAGCAGCGTAGTAGCCCCGAGGGGAGGGTTGAACACCGGGGAGCTGTTTTTT. It specifies CASSVVAPRGGLNTGELFF.

This clone is judged medium-sized. This sequence joins TRBV5-4 and TRBJ2-3; 11 nucleotides agree with TRBD2. The CDR3 consists of 17 residues. V was pared by 4 bases and J by 2 bases, with 9 bases of the junction left unmatched. From germline, CDR1 is SGHNT and CDR2 YYREEE (reference sequence). The CDR3, as DNA: TGTGCCAGCAGCCCGGATGGGACTAGCGGTAACACAGATACGCAGTATTTT. Its protein product is CASSPDGTSGNTDTQYF.

This chain uses TRBV2 with TRBJ1-1, with D unresolved. Germline V gives CDR1 SNHLY, CDR2 FYNNEI. V shed 2 bases and J shed 6 bases, with 16 bases lying between them. This CDR3 spans 15 amino acids. The CDR3 loop reads CASSESGMLLAEAFF. The DNA of the CDR3 is TGTGCCAGCAGTGAATCGGGTATGCTTTTGGCTGAAGCTTTCTTT.